A selection of T cell receptor beta chains follows, all from one sample in a study of cytomegalovirus exposure and HLA in healthy donors. Only in-frame clones appear in the TCRdb table, and some are missing; sequencing was by immunoSEQ multiplex PCR. The sample yields about 85,000 clones, 80% seen once. The sample was PBMCs. Receptors were obtained from a man aged 50-59 years in good health and CMV-seropositive. Both conserved end residues are part of each CDR3. The order of the fields is D gene, V gene, clone size, J gene, CDR3 DNA, CDR3 protein. A D gene is named only where the DNA matches it firmly. Only part of the rows carry a size: once, few, many, or a class if the clone is expanded.

d_gene: TRBD2
v_gene: TRBV27
abundance: -
j_gene: TRBJ2-5
CDR3nt: TGTGCCAGCAGTTTAAGGCAGGGAGGGAGAGAGACCCAGTACTTC
CDR3aa: CASSLRQGGRETQYF

d_gene: -
v_gene: TRBV7-9
abundance: -
j_gene: TRBJ1-1
CDR3nt: TGTTCCAGCAGCGGGGGGGGGAACAACACTGAAGCTTTCTTT
CDR3aa: CSSSGGGNNTEAFF

d_gene: TRBD2
v_gene: TRBV5-1
abundance: -
j_gene: TRBJ2-7
CDR3nt: TGCGCCAGCAGCTTGTATTCCGGGAGGCCCGGAGAGCAGTACTTC
CDR3aa: CASSLYSGRPGEQYF

d_gene: -
v_gene: TRBV7-9
abundance: -
j_gene: TRBJ1-1
CDR3nt: TGTGCCAGCAGCCCCCCTGGGCCAGGGTACACTGAAGCTTTCTTT
CDR3aa: CASSPPGPGYTEAFF

d_gene: TRBD1
v_gene: TRBV5-6
abundance: -
j_gene: TRBJ1-1
CDR3nt: TGTGCCAGCAGCTTCCGACAGGGGCGGGGGAACACTGAAGCTTTCTTT
CDR3aa: CASSFRQGRGNTEAFF

d_gene: -
v_gene: TRBV5-4
abundance: -
j_gene: TRBJ1-2
CDR3nt: TGTGCCAGCAGCCCTTCTGGACAGCTCGCTAACTATGGCTACACCTTC
CDR3aa: CASSPSGQLANYGYTF

d_gene: -
v_gene: TRBV7-2
abundance: -
j_gene: TRBJ1-5
CDR3nt: TGTGCCAGCAGCTTAGGACCCGGAGATCAGCCCCAGCATTTT
CDR3aa: CASSLGPGDQPQHF

d_gene: TRBD1
v_gene: TRBV29-1
abundance: -
j_gene: TRBJ2-7
CDR3nt: TGCAGCGCCAGGACAGGGAACAGCCAGTACTTC
CDR3aa: CSARTGNSQYF

d_gene: -
v_gene: TRBV5-1
abundance: -
j_gene: TRBJ2-1
CDR3nt: TGCGCCAGCAGCTTCCAGGGAAGCTCCTACAATGAGCAGTTCTTC
CDR3aa: CASSFQGSSYNEQFF

d_gene: TRBD2
v_gene: TRBV7-3
abundance: -
j_gene: TRBJ2-3
CDR3nt: TGTGCCAGCAGCTTAAGGGGGGGTTCAACAGATACGCAGTATTTT
CDR3aa: CASSLRGGSTDTQYF

d_gene: -
v_gene: TRBV4-3
abundance: -
j_gene: TRBJ2-1
CDR3nt: TGCGCCAGCAGCCAAGACTGGACAGCTAATGAGCAGTTCTTC
CDR3aa: CASSQDWTANEQFF

d_gene: -
v_gene: TRBV11-1
abundance: -
j_gene: TRBJ2-7
CDR3nt: TGTGCCAGCAGCGATAGCGTCGCCTACGAGCAGTACTTC
CDR3aa: CASSDSVAYEQYF

d_gene: TRBD2
v_gene: TRBV15
abundance: -
j_gene: TRBJ2-1
CDR3nt: TGTGCCACCAGCAGGGTAGCGGGAGATGAGCAGTTCTTC
CDR3aa: CATSRVAGDEQFF

d_gene: -
v_gene: TRBV28
abundance: -
j_gene: TRBJ2-7
CDR3nt: TGTGCCAGCAGTCGACAGTTTTCCTACGAGCAGTACTTC
CDR3aa: CASSRQFSYEQYF

d_gene: -
v_gene: TRBV4-2
abundance: -
j_gene: TRBJ2-2
CDR3nt: TGTGCCAGCAGCCCTCAGGGGTCTGCGAACACCGGGGAGCTGTTTTTT
CDR3aa: CASSPQGSANTGELFF

d_gene: -
v_gene: TRBV7-9
abundance: -
j_gene: TRBJ2-6
CDR3nt: TGTGCCAGCAGCCCACCAGGGGCTGGGGCCAACGTCCTGACTTTC
CDR3aa: CASSPPGAGANVLTF

d_gene: TRBD2
v_gene: TRBV30
abundance: -
j_gene: TRBJ2-1
CDR3nt: TGTGCCTGGAGCTCCCCCCGGACTAGCGGGAGGTACAATGAGCAGTTCTTC
CDR3aa: CAWSSPRTSGRYNEQFF

d_gene: TRBD1
v_gene: TRBV7-8
abundance: -
j_gene: TRBJ1-1
CDR3nt: TGTGCCAGCAGCCCAGGGGGCCGGACTGAAGCTTTCTTT
CDR3aa: CASSPGGRTEAFF

d_gene: TRBD1
v_gene: TRBV11-2
abundance: -
j_gene: TRBJ2-2
CDR3nt: TGTGCCAGCAGCCCTGGACAGGTGCCCGGGGAGCTGTTTTTT
CDR3aa: CASSPGQVPGELFF

d_gene: -
v_gene: TRBV18
abundance: -
j_gene: TRBJ1-1
CDR3nt: TGTGCCAGCTCACCGGCTGGCAGGACTGAAGCTTTCTTT
CDR3aa: CASSPAGRTEAFF

d_gene: -
v_gene: TRBV9
abundance: few
j_gene: TRBJ1-1
CDR3nt: TGTGCCAGCAGCGTGGACTGGAACACTGAAGCTTTCTTT
CDR3aa: CASSVDWNTEAFF

d_gene: -
v_gene: TRBV2
abundance: -
j_gene: TRBJ2-5
CDR3nt: TGTGCCAGCATCGCAGGGCGCGGAGACTTCGGGCAGTACTTC
CDR3aa: CASIAGRGDFGQYF

d_gene: TRBD2
v_gene: TRBV10-2
abundance: -
j_gene: TRBJ2-3
CDR3nt: TGCGCCAGCAGTGGGGATCCTAGCGGGAGAACAGATACGCAGTATTTT
CDR3aa: CASSGDPSGRTDTQYF

d_gene: TRBD1
v_gene: TRBV7-9
abundance: once
j_gene: TRBJ2-7
CDR3nt: TGTTCCAGCAGCTTAGACAGGGTCACCTCCTACGAGCAGTACTTC
CDR3aa: CSSSLDRVTSYEQYF

d_gene: -
v_gene: TRBV6-1
abundance: -
j_gene: TRBJ1-5
CDR3nt: TGTGCCAGCAGGGGGACACCTCTAGCCCTTCAGCCCCAGCATTTT
CDR3aa: CASRGTPLALQPQHF

d_gene: -
v_gene: TRBV11-2
abundance: -
j_gene: TRBJ2-5
CDR3nt: TGTGCCAGCAGCTTATACTCCGGGACAAGGCAAGAGACCCAGTACTTC
CDR3aa: CASSLYSGTRQETQYF

d_gene: -
v_gene: TRBV25-1
abundance: -
j_gene: TRBJ1-6
CDR3nt: TGTGCCAGCAGTAGTAGCTCCACCTGGGAGAATTCACCCCTCCACTTT
CDR3aa: CASSSSSTWENSPLHF

d_gene: TRBD1
v_gene: TRBV7-9
abundance: -
j_gene: TRBJ2-5
CDR3nt: TGTGCCAGCAGCTCCCGACAGGGCGTTTTGGAGACCCAGTACTTC
CDR3aa: CASSSRQGVLETQYF

d_gene: -
v_gene: TRBV5-4
abundance: -
j_gene: TRBJ1-1
CDR3nt: TGTGCCAGCAGCTTGGCCCTCAGGCCAGCTTTCTTT
CDR3aa: CASSLALRPAFF

d_gene: -
v_gene: TRBV5-1
abundance: -
j_gene: TRBJ1-1
CDR3nt: TGCGCCAGCACCCGGACGCCCGACAGAAACACTGAAGCTTTCTTT
CDR3aa: CASTRTPDRNTEAFF

d_gene: TRBD1
v_gene: TRBV28
abundance: few
j_gene: TRBJ2-2
CDR3nt: TGTGCCAGCACCTCGCCGGGACAGGGACACACCGGGGAGCTGTTTTTT
CDR3aa: CASTSPGQGHTGELFF

d_gene: TRBD2
v_gene: TRBV7-9
abundance: -
j_gene: TRBJ2-7
CDR3nt: TGTGCCAGCAGCGCGGGACTAGCGACCTGGGAGCAGTACTTC
CDR3aa: CASSAGLATWEQYF

d_gene: -
v_gene: TRBV15
abundance: -
j_gene: TRBJ2-1
CDR3nt: TGTGCCACCAGCAGACAGGGGATCTACAATGAGCAGTTCTTC
CDR3aa: CATSRQGIYNEQFF

d_gene: TRBD2
v_gene: TRBV5-6
abundance: -
j_gene: TRBJ2-7
CDR3nt: TGTGCCAGCAGCACCGGTCTAGCGGGATCCTACGAGCAGTACTTC
CDR3aa: CASSTGLAGSYEQYF

d_gene: TRBD2
v_gene: TRBV7-9
abundance: once
j_gene: TRBJ2-1
CDR3nt: TGTGCCAGCAGCCGCATGACTAGCGGGAGTGGCAATGAGCAGTTCTTC
CDR3aa: CASSRMTSGSGNEQFF

d_gene: -
v_gene: TRBV5-4
abundance: -
j_gene: TRBJ1-1
CDR3nt: TGTGCCAGCAGCTTTGATAGGGGAGGGGAGGCTTTCTTT
CDR3aa: CASSFDRGGEAFF

d_gene: TRBD1
v_gene: TRBV5-4
abundance: -
j_gene: TRBJ2-1
CDR3nt: TGTGCCAGCAGCTACGGACAGGGCTACAATGAGCAGTTCTTC
CDR3aa: CASSYGQGYNEQFF

d_gene: -
v_gene: TRBV7-2
abundance: -
j_gene: TRBJ2-5
CDR3nt: TGTGCCAGCAGCCCCTCTCTTACGGGAGAGACCCAGTACTTC
CDR3aa: CASSPSLTGETQYF

d_gene: -
v_gene: TRBV7-6
abundance: -
j_gene: TRBJ2-7
CDR3nt: TGTGCCAGCAGCTCGAGACTAAATTCCTACGAGCAGTACTTC
CDR3aa: CASSSRLNSYEQYF

d_gene: TRBD1
v_gene: TRBV6-1
abundance: -
j_gene: TRBJ2-7
CDR3nt: TGTGCCAGCGGGACAGGGTTATCCTACGAGCAGTACTTC
CDR3aa: CASGTGLSYEQYF

d_gene: TRBD1
v_gene: TRBV5-6
abundance: -
j_gene: TRBJ1-1
CDR3nt: TGTGCCAGCAGCCCGCAAAAGGGGGCCGACAGATTATACACTGAAGCTTTCTTT
CDR3aa: CASSPQKGADRLYTEAFF

d_gene: TRBD1
v_gene: TRBV11-2
abundance: -
j_gene: TRBJ2-3
CDR3nt: TGTGCCAGCAGCTCTTTCAGGGGGATCACAGATACGCAGTATTTT
CDR3aa: CASSSFRGITDTQYF

d_gene: -
v_gene: TRBV30
abundance: -
j_gene: TRBJ2-2
CDR3nt: TGTGGTGCGGATCGGGGACATCGGGGCGGGGAGCTGTTTTTT
CDR3aa: CGADRGHRGGELFF

d_gene: -
v_gene: TRBV5-1
abundance: once
j_gene: TRBJ1-4
CDR3nt: TGCGCCAGCAGCTTGGCCGGCGGCAGCTCTAATGAAAAACTGTTTTTT
CDR3aa: CASSLAGGSSNEKLFF

d_gene: -
v_gene: TRBV30
abundance: once
j_gene: TRBJ1-3
CDR3nt: TGTGCCTGGAGTCCGACACCCGGTGTCACCATATATTTT
CDR3aa: CAWSPTPGVTIYF

d_gene: TRBD2
v_gene: TRBV5-1
abundance: -
j_gene: TRBJ2-7
CDR3nt: TGCGCCAGCAGCTTGGAACGTCGGGAGGGCCTCGAGCAGTACTTC
CDR3aa: CASSLERREGLEQYF

d_gene: -
v_gene: TRBV7-6
abundance: -
j_gene: TRBJ1-1
CDR3nt: TGTGCCAGCAGCCCCCTAGGTGACACTGAAGCTTTCTTT
CDR3aa: CASSPLGDTEAFF

d_gene: -
v_gene: TRBV21-1
abundance: -
j_gene: TRBJ2-7
CDR3nt: TGTGCCAGCAGCAAATCGCAGGGGCGGAACTACGAGCAGTACTTC
CDR3aa: CASSKSQGRNYEQYF

d_gene: TRBD1
v_gene: TRBV5-1
abundance: once
j_gene: TRBJ2-7
CDR3nt: TGCGCCAGCAGCTTGGTGGGACAGGGAAACGAGCAGTACTTC
CDR3aa: CASSLVGQGNEQYF

d_gene: -
v_gene: TRBV10-3
abundance: -
j_gene: TRBJ2-5
CDR3nt: TGTGCCATCAGTGATCTCCGAGACATTCGGGAGACCCAGTACTTC
CDR3aa: CAISDLRDIRETQYF

d_gene: TRBD1
v_gene: TRBV7-2
abundance: few
j_gene: TRBJ2-3
CDR3nt: TGTGCCAGCAGCTTAGGGACAGGGGAGTCAGATACGCAGTATTTT
CDR3aa: CASSLGTGESDTQYF

d_gene: -
v_gene: TRBV6-4
abundance: -
j_gene: TRBJ1-1
CDR3nt: TGTGCCAGCAGTGAAGATCCGGGGACTGAAGCTTTCTTT
CDR3aa: CASSEDPGTEAFF